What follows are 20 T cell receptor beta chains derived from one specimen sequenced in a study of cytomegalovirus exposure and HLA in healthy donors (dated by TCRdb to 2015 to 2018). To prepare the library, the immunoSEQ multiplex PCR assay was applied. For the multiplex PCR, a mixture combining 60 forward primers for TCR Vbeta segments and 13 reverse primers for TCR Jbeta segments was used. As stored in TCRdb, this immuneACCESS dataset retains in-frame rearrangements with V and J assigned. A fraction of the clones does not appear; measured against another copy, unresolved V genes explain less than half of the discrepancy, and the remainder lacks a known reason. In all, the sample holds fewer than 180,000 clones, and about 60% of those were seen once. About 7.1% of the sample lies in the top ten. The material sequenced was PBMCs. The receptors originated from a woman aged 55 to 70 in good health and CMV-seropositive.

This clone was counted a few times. In DNA form, the CDR3 reads TGCGCCAGCAGCCCAAGGACTAGGTCATACGAGCAGTACTTC. Its protein product is CASSPRTRSYEQYF. The J gene is TRBJ2-7, the V gene TRBV4-3; TRBD2 agrees at 7 bases. Per germline, CDR1 LGHNA and CDR2 YSLEER. V gave up 4 bases and J gave up 4 bases; unmatched junction bases: 7. There are 14 residues in the CDR3.

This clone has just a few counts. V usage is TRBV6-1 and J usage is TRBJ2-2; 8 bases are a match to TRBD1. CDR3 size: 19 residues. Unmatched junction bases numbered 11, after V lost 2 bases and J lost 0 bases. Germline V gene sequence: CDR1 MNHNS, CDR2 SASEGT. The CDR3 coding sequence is TGTGCCAGCAGTGAAAGGTTCGGACAGGGAGGACCGAACACCGGGGAGCTGTTTTTT. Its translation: CASSERFGQGGPNTGELFF.

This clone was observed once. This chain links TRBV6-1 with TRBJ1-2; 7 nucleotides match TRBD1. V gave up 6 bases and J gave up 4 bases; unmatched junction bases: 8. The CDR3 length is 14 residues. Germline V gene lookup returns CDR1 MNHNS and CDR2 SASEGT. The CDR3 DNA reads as TGTGCCAGCAGAAAGACAGGGTACGTCTATGGCTACACCTTC. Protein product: CASRKTGYVYGYTF.

CDR3 in DNA: TGTGCCAGCAGCTGGGCCGGGACTAGCGGGAACAATGAGCAGTTCTTC. Its translation is CASSWAGTSGNNEQFF. The chain employs TRBV5-4 and TRBJ2-1; 13 bases line up with TRBD2. This CDR3 spans 16 amino acids. V shed 3 bases, J shed 5 bases, and the junction held 5 bases outside the gene matches. Germline V gene sequence: CDR1 SGHNT, CDR2 YYREEE (reference sequence).

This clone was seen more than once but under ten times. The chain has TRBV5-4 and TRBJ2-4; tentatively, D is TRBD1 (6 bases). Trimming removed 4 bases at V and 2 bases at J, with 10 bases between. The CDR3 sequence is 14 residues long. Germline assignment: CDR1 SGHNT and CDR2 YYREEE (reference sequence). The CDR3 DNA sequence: TGTGCCAGCAGCGCTACAGGGACCAAAAACATTCAGTACTTC. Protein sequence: CASSATGTKNIQYF.

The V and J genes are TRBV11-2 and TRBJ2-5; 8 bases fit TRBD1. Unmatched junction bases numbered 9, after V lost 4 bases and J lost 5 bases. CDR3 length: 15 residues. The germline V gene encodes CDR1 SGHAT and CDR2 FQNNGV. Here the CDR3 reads CASSWSGGAGETQYF. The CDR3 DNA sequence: TGTGCCAGCAGCTGGTCAGGGGGCGCGGGGGAGACCCAGTACTTC. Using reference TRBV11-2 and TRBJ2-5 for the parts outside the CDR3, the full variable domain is EAGVAQSPRYKIIEKRQSVAFWCNPISGHATLYWYQQILGQGPKLLIQFQNNGVVDDSQLPKDRFSAERLKGVDSTLKIQPAKLEDSAVYLCASSWSGGAGETQYFGPGTRLLVL.

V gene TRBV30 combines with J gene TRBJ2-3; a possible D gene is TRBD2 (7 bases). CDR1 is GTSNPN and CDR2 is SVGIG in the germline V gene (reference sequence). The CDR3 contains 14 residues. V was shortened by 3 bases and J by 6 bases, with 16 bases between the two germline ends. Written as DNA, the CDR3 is TGTGCCTGGAGGAGGGGGGGCGAGGGGGATACGCAGTATTTT. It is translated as CAWRRGGEGDTQYF.

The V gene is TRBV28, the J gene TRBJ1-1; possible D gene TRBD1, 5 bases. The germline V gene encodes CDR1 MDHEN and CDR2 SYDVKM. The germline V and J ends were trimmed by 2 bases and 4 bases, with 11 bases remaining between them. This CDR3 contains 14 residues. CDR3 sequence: CASSLAVQGTEAFF. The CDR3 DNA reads TGTGCCAGCAGTTTAGCGGTTCAGGGCACTGAAGCTTTCTTT. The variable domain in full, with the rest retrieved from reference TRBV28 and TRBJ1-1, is DVKVTQSSRYLVKRTGEKVFLECVQDMDHENMFWYRQDPGLGLRLIYFSYDVKMKEKGDIPEGYSVSREKKERFSLILESASTNQTSMYLCASSLAVQGTEAFFGQGTRLTVV.

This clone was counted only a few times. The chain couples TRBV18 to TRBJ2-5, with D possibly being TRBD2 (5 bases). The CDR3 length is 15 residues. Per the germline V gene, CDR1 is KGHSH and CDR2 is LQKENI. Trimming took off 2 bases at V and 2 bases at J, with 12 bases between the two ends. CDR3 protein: CASSPELRAQETQYF. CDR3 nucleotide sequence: TGTGCCAGCTCACCAGAATTGAGGGCACAAGAGACCCAGTACTTC.

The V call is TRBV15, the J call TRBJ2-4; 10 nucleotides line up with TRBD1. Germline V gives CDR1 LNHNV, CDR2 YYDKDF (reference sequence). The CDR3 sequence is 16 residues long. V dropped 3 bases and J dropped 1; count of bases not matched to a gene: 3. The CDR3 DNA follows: TGTGCCACCAGCAGGGGGACAGGGGCGGCCAAAAACATTCAGTACTTC. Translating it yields CATSRGTGAAKNIQYF.

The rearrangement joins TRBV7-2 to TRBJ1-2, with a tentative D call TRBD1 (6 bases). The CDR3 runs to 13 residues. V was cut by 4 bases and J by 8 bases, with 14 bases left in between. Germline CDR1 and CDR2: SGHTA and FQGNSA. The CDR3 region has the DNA TGTGCCAGCAGCTCTACAGGGTTTGGGGGCTACACCTTC. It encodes CASSSTGFGGYTF.

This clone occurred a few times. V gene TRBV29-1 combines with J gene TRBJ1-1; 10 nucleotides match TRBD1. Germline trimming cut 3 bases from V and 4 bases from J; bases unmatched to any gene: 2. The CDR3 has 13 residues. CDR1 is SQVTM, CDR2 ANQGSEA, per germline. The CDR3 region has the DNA TGCAGCGTTGACTGGACAGGGGGCACTGAAGCTTTCTTT. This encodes CSVDWTGGTEAFF.

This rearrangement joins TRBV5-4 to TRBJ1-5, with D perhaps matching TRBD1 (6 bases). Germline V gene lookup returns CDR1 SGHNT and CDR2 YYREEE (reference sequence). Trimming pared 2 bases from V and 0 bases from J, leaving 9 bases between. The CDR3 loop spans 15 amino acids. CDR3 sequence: CASSLEGDSNQPQHF. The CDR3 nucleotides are TGTGCCAGCAGCTTAGAGGGGGATAGCAATCAGCCCCAGCATTTT.

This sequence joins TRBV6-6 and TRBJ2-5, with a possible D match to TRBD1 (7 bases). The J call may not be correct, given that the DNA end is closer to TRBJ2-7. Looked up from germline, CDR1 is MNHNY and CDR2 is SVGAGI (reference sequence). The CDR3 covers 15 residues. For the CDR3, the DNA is TGTGCCAGCAGCCCAGGGGGGACACGGCGCTACGAGCAGTACTTC. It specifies CASSPGGTRRYEQYF.

CDR3 residues: CAWSVTRDRVYEQYF. In DNA form, the CDR3 reads TGTGCCTGGAGTGTTACTCGGGACAGGGTCTACGAGCAGTACTTC. The V call is TRBV30, the J call TRBJ2-7; 9 bases fit TRBD1. The length of the CDR3 is 15 residues. V dropped 0 bases and J dropped 3; count of bases not matched to a gene: 6. Per the germline V gene, CDR1 is GTSNPN and CDR2 is SVGIG (reference sequence).

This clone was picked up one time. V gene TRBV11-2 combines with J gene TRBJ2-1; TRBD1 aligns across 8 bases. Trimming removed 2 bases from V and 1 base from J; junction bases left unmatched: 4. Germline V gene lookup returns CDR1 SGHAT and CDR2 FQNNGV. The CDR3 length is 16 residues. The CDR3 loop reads CASSLSRQGSYNEQFF. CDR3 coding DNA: TGTGCCAGCAGCTTATCCCGACAGGGGTCCTACAATGAGCAGTTCTTC.

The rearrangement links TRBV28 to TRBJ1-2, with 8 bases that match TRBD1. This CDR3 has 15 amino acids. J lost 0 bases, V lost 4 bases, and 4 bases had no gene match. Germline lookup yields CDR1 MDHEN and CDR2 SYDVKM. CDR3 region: CASSYSGGPNYGYTF. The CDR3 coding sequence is TGTGCCAGCAGTTACTCAGGGGGCCCTAACTATGGCTACACCTTC.

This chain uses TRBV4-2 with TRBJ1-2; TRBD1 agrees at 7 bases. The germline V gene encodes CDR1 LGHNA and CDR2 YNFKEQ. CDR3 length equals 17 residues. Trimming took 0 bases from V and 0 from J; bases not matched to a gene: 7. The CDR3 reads CASSQDLLGGSNYGYTF. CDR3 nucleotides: TGTGCCAGCAGCCAAGATCTATTAGGGGGCTCTAACTATGGCTACACCTTC.

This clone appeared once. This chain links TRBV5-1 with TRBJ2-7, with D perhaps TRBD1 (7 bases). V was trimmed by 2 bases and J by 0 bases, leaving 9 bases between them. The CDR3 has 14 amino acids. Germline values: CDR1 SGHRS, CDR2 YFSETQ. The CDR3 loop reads CASSFRGDSYEQYF. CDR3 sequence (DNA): TGCGCCAGCAGCTTCAGGGGGGACTCCTACGAGCAGTACTTC. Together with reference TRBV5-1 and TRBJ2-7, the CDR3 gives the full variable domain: KAGVTQTPRYLIKTRGQQVTLSCSPISGHRSVSWYQQTPGQGLQFLFEYFSETQRNKGNFPGRFSGRQFSNSRSEMNVSTLELGDSALYLCASSFRGDSYEQYFGPGTRLTVT.

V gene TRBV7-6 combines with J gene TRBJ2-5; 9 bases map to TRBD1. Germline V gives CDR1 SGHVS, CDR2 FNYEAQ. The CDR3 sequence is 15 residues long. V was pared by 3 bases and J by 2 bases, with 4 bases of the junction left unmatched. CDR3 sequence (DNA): TGTGCCAGCAGCTTGGGGACAGGGAAACAAGAGACCCAGTACTTC. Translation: CASSLGTGKQETQYF.